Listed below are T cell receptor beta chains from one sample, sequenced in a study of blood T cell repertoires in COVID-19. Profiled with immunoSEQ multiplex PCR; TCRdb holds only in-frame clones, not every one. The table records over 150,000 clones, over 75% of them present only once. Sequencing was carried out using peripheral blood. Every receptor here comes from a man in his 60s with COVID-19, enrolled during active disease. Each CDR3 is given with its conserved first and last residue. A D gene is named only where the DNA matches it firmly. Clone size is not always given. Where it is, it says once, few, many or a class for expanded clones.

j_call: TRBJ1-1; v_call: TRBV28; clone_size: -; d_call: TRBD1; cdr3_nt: TGTGCCAGCAGCCCCTCCGGCAGGAGGGACAGGGATGAAGCTTTCTTT; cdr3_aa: CASSPSGRRDRDEAFF
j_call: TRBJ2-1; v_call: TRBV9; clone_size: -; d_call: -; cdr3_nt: TGTGCCAGCAGCGTGACACTAGGCGATGAGCAGTTCTTC; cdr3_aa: CASSVTLGDEQFF
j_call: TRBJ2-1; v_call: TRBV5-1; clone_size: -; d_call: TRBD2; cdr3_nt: TGCGCCAGCAGCTTGGGTGCTAGCGGGGGGAACAATGAGCAGTTCTTC; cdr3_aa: CASSLGASGGNNEQFF
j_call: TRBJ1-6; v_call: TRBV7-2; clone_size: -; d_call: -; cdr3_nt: TGTGCCAGCAGCTTAGAGCCTATTGATTCACCCCTCCACTTT; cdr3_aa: CASSLEPIDSPLHF
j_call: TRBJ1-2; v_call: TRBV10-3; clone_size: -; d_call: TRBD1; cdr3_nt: TGTGCCATCAGTCCGTCAACGGACAGGGGTGGCTACACCTTC; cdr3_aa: CAISPSTDRGGYTF
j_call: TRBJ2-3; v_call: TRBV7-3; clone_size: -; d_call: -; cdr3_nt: TGTGCCAGCAGCTTAACGCTAGTTTCCACAGATACGCAGTATTTT; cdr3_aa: CASSLTLVSTDTQYF
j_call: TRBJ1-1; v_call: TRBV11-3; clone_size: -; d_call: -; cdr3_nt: TGTGCCAGCAGTCTTTCAGGGACTAACACTGAAGCTTTCTTT; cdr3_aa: CASSLSGTNTEAFF
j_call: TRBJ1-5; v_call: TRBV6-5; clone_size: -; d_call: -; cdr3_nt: TGTGCCAGCAAGAGTACCGGGGATCAGCCCCAGCATTTT; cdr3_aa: CASKSTGDQPQHF
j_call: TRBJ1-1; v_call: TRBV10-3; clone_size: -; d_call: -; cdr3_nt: TGTGCCATCCGCCGGGGAGAGAACACTGAAGCTTTCTTT; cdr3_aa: CAIRRGENTEAFF
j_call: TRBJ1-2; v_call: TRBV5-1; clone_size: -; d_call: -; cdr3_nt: TGCGCCAGCAGCTTGGATGCAGGGCCCGGAGGCTACACCTTC; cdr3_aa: CASSLDAGPGGYTF
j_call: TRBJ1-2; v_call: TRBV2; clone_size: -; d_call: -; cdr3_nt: TGTGCCAGCAGTGAAGCGCCAGGCGGGGGCTACACCTTC; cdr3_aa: CASSEAPGGGYTF
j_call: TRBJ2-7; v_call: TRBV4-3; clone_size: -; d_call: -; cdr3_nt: TGCGCCAGCAGCCAAGACCGACTACCCTCCTACGAGCAGTACTTC; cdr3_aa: CASSQDRLPSYEQYF
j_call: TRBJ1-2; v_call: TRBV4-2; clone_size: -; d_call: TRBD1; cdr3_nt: TGTGCCAGCAGCCAGGCGGGGACAGGGATGTATGGCTACACCTTC; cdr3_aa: CASSQAGTGMYGYTF
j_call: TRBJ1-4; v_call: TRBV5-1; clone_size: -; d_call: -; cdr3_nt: TGCGCCAGCAGCTTGGATCCAGGGGACGAAAAACTGTTTTTT; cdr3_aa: CASSLDPGDEKLFF
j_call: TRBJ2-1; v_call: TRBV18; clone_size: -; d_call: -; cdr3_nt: TGTGCCAGCTCCCGCGTGGATGAGCAGTTCTTC; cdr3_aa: CASSRVDEQFF
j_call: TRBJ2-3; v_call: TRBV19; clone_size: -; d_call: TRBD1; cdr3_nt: TGTGCCAGTAGTTTAGACAGGGGTGACGCAGATACGCAGTATTTT; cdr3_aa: CASSLDRGDADTQYF
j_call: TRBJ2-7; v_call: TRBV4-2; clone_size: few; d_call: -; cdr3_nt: TGTGCCAGCAGCCAAGTTGGGCAGAACTACGAGCAGTACTTC; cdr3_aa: CASSQVGQNYEQYF
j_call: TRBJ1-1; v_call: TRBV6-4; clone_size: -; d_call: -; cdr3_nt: TGTGCCAGCAGTGACTCGGCGGAGAACACTGAAGCTTTCTTT; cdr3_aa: CASSDSAENTEAFF
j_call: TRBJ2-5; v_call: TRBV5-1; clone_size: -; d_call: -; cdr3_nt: TGCGCCAGCAGCTTGGCGAGGGTGGAGACCCAGTACTTC; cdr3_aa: CASSLARVETQYF
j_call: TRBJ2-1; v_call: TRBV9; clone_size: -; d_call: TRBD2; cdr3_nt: TGTGCCAGCAGCGCCCGACGGACTAGTAATGAGCAGTTCTTC; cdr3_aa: CASSARRTSNEQFF
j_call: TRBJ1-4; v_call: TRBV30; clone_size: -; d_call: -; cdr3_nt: TGTGCCTGGATCCCTGCAACTAATGAAAAACTGTTTTTT; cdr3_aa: CAWIPATNEKLFF
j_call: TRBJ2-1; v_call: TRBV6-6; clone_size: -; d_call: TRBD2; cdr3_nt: TGTGCCAGCACCGCACCTGTAGCGGGGGGATACAATGAGCAGTTCTTC; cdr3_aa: CASTAPVAGGYNEQFF
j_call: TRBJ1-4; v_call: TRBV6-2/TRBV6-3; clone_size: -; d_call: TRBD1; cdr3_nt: TGTGCCAGCAGTTACTCCCAGGGGGCGAAACTGTTTTTT; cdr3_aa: CASSYSQGAKLFF
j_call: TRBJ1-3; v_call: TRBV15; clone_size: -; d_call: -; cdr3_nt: TGTGCCACCAGCAGAAAACAGGGAACCATATATTTT; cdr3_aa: CATSRKQGTIYF
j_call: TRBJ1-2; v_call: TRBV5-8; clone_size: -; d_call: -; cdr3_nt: TGTGCCAGCAGCTTGCCTCCAGAAAACTATGGCTACACCTTC; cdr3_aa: CASSLPPENYGYTF
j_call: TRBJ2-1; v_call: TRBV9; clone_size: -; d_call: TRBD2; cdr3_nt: TGTGCCAGCAGCGTAGTAATAGCGGGCAACAATGAGCAGTTCTTC; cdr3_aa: CASSVVIAGNNEQFF
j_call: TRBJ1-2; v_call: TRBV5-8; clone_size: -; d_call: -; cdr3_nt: TGTGCCAGCAGCTTGGAGGACAGTATCCCGATCTATGGCTACACCTTC; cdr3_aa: CASSLEDSIPIYGYTF
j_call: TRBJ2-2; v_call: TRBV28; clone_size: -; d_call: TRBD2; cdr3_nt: TGTGCCAGCACTTCTTATCATAGCGGGATTCCCGGGGAGCTGTTTTTT; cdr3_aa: CASTSYHSGIPGELFF
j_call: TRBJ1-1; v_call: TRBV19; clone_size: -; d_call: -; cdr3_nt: TGTGCCAGTATTCGGACTGTTCTAATACGCGGGAGCACTGAAGCTTTCTTT; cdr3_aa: CASIRTVLIRGSTEAFF
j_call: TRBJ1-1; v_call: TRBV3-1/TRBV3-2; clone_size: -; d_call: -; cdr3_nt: TGTGCCAGCAGGGGCGGGGGAAACACTGAAGCTTTCTTT; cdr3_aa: CASRGGGNTEAFF
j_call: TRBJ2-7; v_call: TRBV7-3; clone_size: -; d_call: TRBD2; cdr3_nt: TGTGCCAGCAGCTCGGGACTAGCGGGGGACGAGCAGTACTTC; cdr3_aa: CASSSGLAGDEQYF
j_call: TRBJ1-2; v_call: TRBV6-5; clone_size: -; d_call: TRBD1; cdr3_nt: TGTGCCAGCAGTTACGGGAGACAGGGGGCCAATGGCTACACCTTC; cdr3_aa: CASSYGRQGANGYTF
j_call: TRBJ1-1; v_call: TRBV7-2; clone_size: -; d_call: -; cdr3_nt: TGTGCCAGCAGCTTTGAGGTCACTGAAGCTTTCTTT; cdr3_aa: CASSFEVTEAFF
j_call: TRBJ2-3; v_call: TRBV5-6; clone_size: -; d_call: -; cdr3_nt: TGTGCCAGCAGCTTGGGACAGGTGAAAACAGATACGCAGTATTTT; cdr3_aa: CASSLGQVKTDTQYF
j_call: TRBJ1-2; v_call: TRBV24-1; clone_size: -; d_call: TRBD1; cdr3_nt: TGTGCCACCAGTGACTCAACGGGACAGGGGGCCTATGGCTACACCTTC; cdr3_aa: CATSDSTGQGAYGYTF
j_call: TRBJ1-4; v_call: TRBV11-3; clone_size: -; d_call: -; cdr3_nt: TGTGCCAGCAGCGGCCGGGGGACTAATGAAAAACTGTTTTTT; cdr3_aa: CASSGRGTNEKLFF
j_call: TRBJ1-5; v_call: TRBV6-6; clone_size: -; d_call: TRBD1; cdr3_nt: TGTGCCAGCACGACAGACAGGGGAAGCAATCAGCCCCAGCATTTT; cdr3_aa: CASTTDRGSNQPQHF
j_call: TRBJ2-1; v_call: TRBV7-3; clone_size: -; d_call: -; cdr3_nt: TGTGCCAGCAGCCCCGGGGGAGTCGGATATGAGCAGTTCTTC; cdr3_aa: CASSPGGVGYEQFF
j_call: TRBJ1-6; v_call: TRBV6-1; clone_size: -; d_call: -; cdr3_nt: TGTGCCAGCAGTGAAGCTCCGACTGGGTCCTATAATTCACCCCTCCACTTT; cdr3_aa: CASSEAPTGSYNSPLHF
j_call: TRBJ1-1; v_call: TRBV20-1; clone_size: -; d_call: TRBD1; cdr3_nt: TGCAGTGCAAGTAACACAGGGGTTAGCGAAGCTTTCTTT; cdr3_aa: CSASNTGVSEAFF
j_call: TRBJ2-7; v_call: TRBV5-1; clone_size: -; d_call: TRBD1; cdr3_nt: TGCGCCAGCAGCACGGGACAGGGGGCCTACGAGCAGTACTTC; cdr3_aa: CASSTGQGAYEQYF
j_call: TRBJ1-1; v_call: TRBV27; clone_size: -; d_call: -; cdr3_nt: TGTGCCAGCAGTTCCAGATCGACAGCGAACACTGAAGCTTTCTTT; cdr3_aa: CASSSRSTANTEAFF
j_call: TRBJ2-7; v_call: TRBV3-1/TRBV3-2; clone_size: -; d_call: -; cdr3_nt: TGTGCCAGCAGCCAAGCCTATCACGAGCAGTACTTC; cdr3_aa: CASSQAYHEQYF
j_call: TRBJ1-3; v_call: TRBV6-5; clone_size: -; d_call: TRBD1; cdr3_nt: TGTGCCAGCAGCTTTGACAGGGCCTCTGGAAACACCATATATTTT; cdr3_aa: CASSFDRASGNTIYF
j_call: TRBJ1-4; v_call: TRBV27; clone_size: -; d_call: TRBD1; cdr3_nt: TGTGCCAGCAGTTTGACAGGGAGATCTAATGAAAAACTGTTTTTT; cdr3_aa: CASSLTGRSNEKLFF
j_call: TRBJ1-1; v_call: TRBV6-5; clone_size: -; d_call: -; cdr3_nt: TGTGCCAGCAGTTACTCTAGGGAGTCAAGGACTGAAGCTTTCTTT; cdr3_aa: CASSYSRESRTEAFF
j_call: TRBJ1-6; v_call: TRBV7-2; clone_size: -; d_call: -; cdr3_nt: TGTGCCAGCAGGGACGGGGGGACCTCCTATAATTCACCCCTCCACTTT; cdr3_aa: CASRDGGTSYNSPLHF
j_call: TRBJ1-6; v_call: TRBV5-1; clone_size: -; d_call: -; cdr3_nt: TGCGCCAGCAGCTCGGGGGGTAGGCAGGGGAATTCACCCCTCCACTTT; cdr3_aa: CASSSGGRQGNSPLHF
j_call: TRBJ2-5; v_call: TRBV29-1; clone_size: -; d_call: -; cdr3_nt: TGCAGCGGGACCTATGGGGCAGGGGTCGAGACCCAGTACTTC; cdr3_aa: CSGTYGAGVETQYF
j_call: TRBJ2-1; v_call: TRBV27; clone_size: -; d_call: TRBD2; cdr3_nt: TGTGCCAGCAGTCCCAAAGCGGGAGGGTCCTACAATGAGCAGTTCTTC; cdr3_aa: CASSPKAGGSYNEQFF